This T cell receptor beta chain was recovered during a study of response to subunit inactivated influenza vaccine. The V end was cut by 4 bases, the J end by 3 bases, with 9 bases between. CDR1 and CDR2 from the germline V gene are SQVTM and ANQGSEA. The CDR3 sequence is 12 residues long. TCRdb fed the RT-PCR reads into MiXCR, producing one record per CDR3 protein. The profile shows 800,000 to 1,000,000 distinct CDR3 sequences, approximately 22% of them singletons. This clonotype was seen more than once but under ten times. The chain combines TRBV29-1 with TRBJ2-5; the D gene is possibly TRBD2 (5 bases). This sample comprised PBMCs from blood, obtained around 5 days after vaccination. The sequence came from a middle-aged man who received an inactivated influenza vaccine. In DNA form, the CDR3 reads TGCAGCGTTGGCCGGGGTGAAGAGACCCAGTACTTC. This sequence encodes CSVGRGEETQYF.